This T cell receptor (beta chain) was observed in a study of OX40 agonist ivuxolimab in advanced cancers. Whole-study context: The study treated patients with ivuxolimab, an agonistic anti-OX40 (CD134) antibody. Of mixed ages from about 20 to 80 and averaging approximately 60 years, the group was approximately 84% male.

TCRdb keeps only in-frame clones here, not all; method: immunoSEQ multiplex PCR. The sample lists around 50,000 clones; 75% to 85% were seen once. V was clipped by 4 bases and J by 1 base, with 10 bases between them. The CDR3 spans 13 residues. Germline V lookup: CDR1 SQVTM, CDR2 ANQGSEA. The specimen was CD4+ or CD8+ T cells sorted from blood, collected in a trial of the OX40 agonist ivuxolimab. The V call is TRBV29-1, the J call TRBJ1-1; unclear D gene. The origin of this receptor is an adult with an advanced solid tumor such as melanoma, head and neck, liver or kidney cancer. Written as DNA, the CDR3 is TGCAGCGTTGTTCAGGCGTGGAACACTGAAGCTTTCTTT. Its protein is CSVVQAWNTEAFF. The full variable domain, its missing parts supplied by reference TRBV29-1 and TRBJ1-1, is SAVISQKPSRDICQRGTSLTIQCQVDSQVTMMFWYRQQPGQSLTLIATANQGSEATYESGFVIDKFPISRPNLTFSTLTVSNMSPEDSSIYLCSVVQAWNTEAFFGQGTRLTVV.